The 15 T cell receptor beta chains reported below all come from one sample, sequenced in a study of T cell responses to AZD1222 COVID-19 vaccine. The protocol was immunoSEQ multiplex PCR, while the TCRdb copy is restricted to in-frame clones and leaves out a portion. The repertoire has more than 110,000 clones, more than 85% of them found once; the top ten carry more than 3.5%. Sequencing was performed on peripheral blood, taken on day 0 of AZD1222 vaccination. The receptor source for this set is an adult in good health.

This clone showed up just once. This chain connects TRBV27 to TRBJ2-5; 7 bases line up with TRBD2. J lost 6 bases, V lost 4 bases, and 11 bases had no gene match. CDR3 length equals 15 residues. Germline loops: CDR1 MNHEY, CDR2 SMNVEV (reference sequence). The CDR3 nucleotides read TGTGCCAGCAGTTCCCAGGGCGGGAGAGCTCAGACCCAGTACTTC. It codes for CASSSQGGRAQTQYF.

CDR3 in amino acids: CASSLLQGRNTGELFF. In nucleotides, the CDR3 is TGCGCCAGCAGCTTGTTACAGGGGCGCAACACCGGGGAGCTGTTTTTT. The V gene is TRBV5-1, the J gene TRBJ2-2; 7 bases are a match to TRBD1. Trimming at V came to 1 base and at J to 2 bases, leaving 5 bases not matched to a gene. CDR1 and CDR2 (germline): SGHRS, YFSETQ. CDR3 size: 16 residues.

V and J are TRBV4-3 and TRBJ2-2; D is unresolved. In germline, CDR1 is LGHNA, CDR2 YSLEER. CDR3 length: 14 residues. V gave up 0 bases and J gave up 5 bases, with 7 bases separating them. The CDR3 bases are TGCGCCAGCAGCCAAGATAGGGTTACCGGGGAGCTGTTTTTT. Protein sequence: CASSQDRVTGELFF.

This clone turned up a few times. The chain links TRBV2 to TRBJ1-2, with D possibly TRBD1 on 6 matching bases. V was clipped by 10 bases and J by 2 bases, with 17 bases between them. Germline lookup yields CDR1 SNHLY and CDR2 FYNNEI. CDR3 length: 14 amino acids. CDR3 DNA: TGTGCCACCCAATCCGCGGGACAAAACTATGGCTACACCTTC. Translated, it gives CATQSAGQNYGYTF.

The chain uses TRBV6-5 and TRBJ1-6; 8 nucleotides agree with TRBD1. There are 13 residues in the CDR3. V trimming: 10 bases; J trimming: 7 bases; junction bases outside the gene matches: 6. Germline V gives CDR1 MNHEY, CDR2 SVGAGI. CDR3 nucleotides: TGTGCCACCCGGACAGGGACAAATTCACCCCTCCACTTT. This encodes CATRTGTNSPLHF.

V is TRBV6-5 and J is TRBJ1-3; 8 nucleotides agree with TRBD1. This CDR3 contains 15 residues. V was pared by 2 bases and J by 4 bases, with 4 bases of the junction left unmatched. Per germline, CDR1 MNHEY and CDR2 SVGAGI. CDR3 residues: CASSYVRGRGNTIYF. The CDR3 coding sequence is TGTGCCAGCAGTTACGTCAGGGGGCGCGGAAACACCATATATTTT.

CDR3 nucleotide sequence: TGTGCCAGCGGGTCAGGGATGAACACCGGGGAGCTGTTTTTT. This sequence encodes CASGSGMNTGELFF. This chain links TRBV2 with TRBJ2-2; D perhaps matches TRBD1 (5 bases). Germline-derived CDR1 and CDR2 are SNHLY and FYNNEI. V was shortened by 8 bases and J by 1 base, with 11 bases between the two germline ends. The CDR3 runs 14 residues.

The V and J genes are TRBV5-1 and TRBJ1-5; D is unclear. The V gene lost 0 bases and the J gene lost 7 bases, with 11 bases spanning the gap. Per the germline V gene, CDR1 is SGHRS and CDR2 is YFSETQ. The CDR3 runs 14 residues. In DNA, the CDR3 is TGCGCCAGCAGCTTGGAGGGCCCAACACAGCCCCAGCATTTT. Translation gives CASSLEGPTQPQHF.

V is TRBV28 and J is TRBJ2-7; a possible D gene is TRBD1 (6 bases). V dropped 2 bases and J dropped 0 bases, with 11 bases sitting between them. Looked up from germline, CDR1 is MDHEN and CDR2 is SYDVKM. CDR3 length: 15 amino acids. Written as DNA, the CDR3 is TGTGCCAGCAGTTTACGGACAGTTAGCTCCTACGAGCAGTACTTC. Translation: CASSLRTVSSYEQYF.

The chain combines TRBV7-2 with TRBJ2-1, with unresolved D. CDR1 and CDR2 (germline): SGHTA, FQGNSA. The ends were cut back, 5 bases at V and 4 bases at J, with 9 bases in the middle. The CDR3 has 13 amino acids. This chain's CDR3 is CASSRVQYNEQFF. CDR3 nucleotides: TGTGCCAGCAGCCGGGTCCAGTACAATGAGCAGTTCTTC.

The V and J genes are TRBV2 and TRBJ1-5; D gene unclear. Trimming cost V 8 bases and J 1 base, with 12 bases left between them. Germline-derived CDR1 and CDR2 are SNHLY and FYNNEI. This CDR3 is built from 14 residues. The CDR3 DNA reads as TGTGCCAGCGATTGGAGGGAGAGCAATCAGCCCCAGCATTTT. It is translated as CASDWRESNQPQHF.

This chain links TRBV5-1 with TRBJ2-5, with 8 positions matching TRBD1. This CDR3 contains 16 residues. V was pared by 0 bases and J by 5 bases, with 9 bases of the junction left unmatched. Per germline, CDR1 SGHRS and CDR2 YFSETQ. The CDR3 DNA reads as TGCGCCAGCAGCTTGGATCCGCTAAACAGGGGGGAGACCCAGTACTTC. Translation gives CASSLDPLNRGETQYF.

V usage is TRBV5-6 and J usage is TRBJ1-5, with D unclear. This CDR3 region has 15 residues. Germline loops: CDR1 SGHDT, CDR2 YYEEEE. V was cut by 2 bases and J by 10 bases, with 19 bases left in between. The CDR3 nucleotides are TGTGCCAGCAGCTTAGAGCGGAACAGCCGGGGACCCCAGCATTTT. Its translation is CASSLERNSRGPQHF.

The chain combines TRBV30 with TRBJ2-7; D is ambiguous. Germline V gene sequence: CDR1 GTSNPN, CDR2 SVGIG (reference sequence). Deletions cut 2 bases from V and 5 bases from J, with 13 bases between. This CDR3 region has 13 residues. The CDR3, as DNA: TGTGCCTGGAGTTCCGGGCTGGTAGACGAGCAGTACTTC. Translated, it gives CAWSSGLVDEQYF. Full variable domain (remainder filled in from reference TRBV30 and TRBJ2-7): SQTIHQWPATLVQPVGSPLSLECTVEGTSNPNLYWYRQAAGRGLQLLFYSVGIGQISSEVPQNLSASRPQDRQFILSSKKLLLSDSGFYLCAWSSGLVDEQYFGPGTRLTVT.

The V and J genes are TRBV9 and TRBJ2-2; possibly TRBD1 or TRBD2 for D (5 bases each). Germline assignment: CDR1 SGDLS and CDR2 YYNGEE. This CDR3 has 16 amino acids. Deletions cut 4 bases from V and 2 bases from J, with 15 bases between. This CDR3 is CASSWERDRNTGELFF. The CDR3 DNA reads TGTGCCAGCAGCTGGGAAAGGGACCGCAACACCGGGGAGCTGTTTTTT.